The 16 T cell receptor beta chains given below trace back to one sample, sequenced in a study of blood T cell repertoires in COVID-19. TCRdb keeps only in-frame clones here, not all; method: immunoSEQ multiplex PCR. The sample includes approximately 350,000 clones, 65% to 85% seen only once; the top ten take 3%. Sequenced input: peripheral blood. Receptor source: a man younger than 40 with active or convalescent COVID-19.

The J gene is TRBJ1-6, the V gene TRBV6-5; D might be TRBD1 (5 bases). This CDR3 has 14 residues. The V gene lost 1 base and the J gene lost 10 bases, with 11 bases spanning the gap. The germline gives CDR1 MNHEY, CDR2 SVGAGI. This CDR3 reads CASSYYPGESPLHF. In DNA, the CDR3 is TGTGCCAGCAGTTACTATCCGGGGGAATCACCCCTCCACTTT.

The chain recombines TRBV30 with TRBJ1-1; a weak D match, TRBD1 (5 bases). Germline values: CDR1 GTSNPN, CDR2 SVGIG (reference sequence). The CDR3 runs to 12 residues. Trimming removed 5 bases from V and 8 bases from J, with 15 bases in between. This CDR3 is CAWGGGRLEAFF. CDR3 DNA sequence: TGTGCCTGGGGGGGTGGGAGACTAGAAGCTTTCTTT.

DNA for the CDR3: TGTGCCAGCGACCCCGGGGTGGGTGAAACCAAAAACATTCAGTACTTC. Translation: CASDPGVGETKNIQYF. The chain recombines TRBV7-8 with TRBJ2-4; possible D gene TRBD2, 5 bases. This CDR3 contains 16 residues. V lost 8 bases to trimming and J lost 2 bases, with 19 bases between them. CDR1 is SGHVS, CDR2 FQNEAQ, per germline.

The chain employs TRBV9 and TRBJ1-2; tentatively, D is TRBD1 (5 bases). V was shortened by 1 base and J by 5 bases, with 15 bases between the two germline ends. CDR1 and CDR2 from the germline V gene are SGDLS and YYNGEE. This CDR3 is 15 amino acids long. The CDR3 loop is CASSVRAGLEYGYTF. The CDR3 DNA is TGTGCCAGCAGCGTAAGGGCAGGGTTGGAGTATGGCTACACCTTC.

V gene TRBV29-1 combines with J gene TRBJ2-3; D remains ambiguous. The CDR3 covers 13 residues. The V gene lost 8 bases and the J gene lost 2 bases, with 14 bases spanning the gap. CDR1 is SQVTM and CDR2 is ANQGSEA in the germline V gene. DNA for the CDR3: TGCAGCACCCCGGCGGAGTCCACAGATACGCAGTATTTT. It specifies CSTPAESTDTQYF.

The CDR3 DNA reads TGTGCCAGCAGCTTTCGCAGGAGACAGGTTTCTAACTATGGCTACACCTTC. Encoded protein: CASSFRRRQVSNYGYTF. The chain is built from TRBV11-3 and TRBJ1-2; D may be TRBD1 (6 bases). There are 17 residues in the CDR3. CDR1 is SGHNT, CDR2 YENEEA, per germline. Deletions cut 3 bases from V and 0 bases from J, with 17 bases between.

This chain uses TRBV30 with TRBJ2-1, with a possible D match to TRBD1 (6 bases). Germline lookup yields CDR1 GTSNPN and CDR2 SVGIG (reference sequence). The V and J ends lost 4 bases and 7 bases respectively, with 11 bases between them. CDR3 length: 12 amino acids. The CDR3 is CAWTGDWNEQFF. CDR3 DNA: TGTGCCTGGACAGGGGATTGGAATGAGCAGTTCTTC.

This clone was seen just once. The chain is built from TRBV19 and TRBJ1-5; maybe TRBD1 (6 bases). The CDR3 covers 14 residues. Germline loops: CDR1 LNHDA, CDR2 SQIVND (reference sequence). The germline V and J ends were trimmed by 8 bases and 4 bases, with 15 bases remaining between them. CDR3 residues: CASGTSLLNQPQHF. CDR3 sequence (DNA): TGTGCCAGTGGGACAAGCCTTTTAAATCAGCCCCAGCATTTT.

The chain couples TRBV15 to TRBJ1-2, with a possible D match to TRBD1 (5 bases). Deletions cut 0 bases from V and 5 bases from J, with 13 bases between. Germline CDR1 and CDR2: LNHNV and YYDKDF (reference sequence). The CDR3 is 15 amino acids. In DNA form, the CDR3 reads TGTGCCACCAGCAGAGATAGGGCAGGGCGGTATGGCTACACCTTC. Translated: CATSRDRAGRYGYTF.

V gene TRBV9 combines with J gene TRBJ1-3; no clear D gene. The V end lost 4 bases, the J end lost 7 bases, and 9 bases lay between the germline ends. Germline loops: CDR1 SGDLS, CDR2 YYNGEE. This CDR3 spans 12 amino acids. The DNA for the CDR3 is TGTGCCAGCAGCCAATCGCGCAACACCATATATTTT. Amino acid sequence: CASSQSRNTIYF.

This clone was counted once. This chain connects TRBV10-3 to TRBJ1-2; tentatively, D is TRBD1 (6 bases). Trimming took off 0 bases at V and 7 bases at J, with 9 bases between the two ends. CDR3 length: 13 amino acids. CDR1 and CDR2 from the germline V gene are ENHRY and SYGVKD. This chain's CDR3 is CAISESAGAGYTF. In nucleotides, the CDR3 is TGTGCCATCAGTGAGTCGGCAGGGGCTGGCTACACCTTC.

The chain combines TRBV28 with TRBJ2-1; 9 bases line up with TRBD1. CDR1 is MDHEN and CDR2 is SYDVKM in the germline V gene. The CDR3 is made up of 15 amino acids. Trimming took 5 bases from V and 5 from J; bases not matched to a gene: 7. In nucleotides, the CDR3 is TGTGCCAGCAGTCCCCGTGGACAGGGGCACAATGAGCAGTTCTTC. Translation: CASSPRGQGHNEQFF.

This rearrangement joins TRBV6-5 to TRBJ1-1, with a tentative D call TRBD1 (6 bases). V lost 0 bases and J 6 bases, leaving 14 bases between the germline ends. Germline V gives CDR1 MNHEY, CDR2 SVGAGI. This CDR3 contains 15 residues. The CDR3 region has the DNA TGTGCCAGCAGTTACTCGACGGGCAGGGGATCTGAAGCTTTCTTT. It yields the protein CASSYSTGRGSEAFF.

The J gene is TRBJ1-5, the V gene TRBV30; TRBD1 is a possible D gene (5 bases). This CDR3 has 14 amino acids. Germline assignment: CDR1 GTSNPN and CDR2 SVGIG (reference sequence). CDR3 nucleotide sequence: TGTGCTTGGGGCGCAGGGCTGAGCAATCAGCCCCAGCATTTT. As protein: CAWGAGLSNQPQHF.

The gene calls are TRBV27 and TRBJ2-1; 9 bases are shared with TRBD2. Germline lookup yields CDR1 MNHEY and CDR2 SMNVEV (reference sequence). The CDR3 length is 16 residues. The V segment lost 2 bases and the J segment 0 bases; nucleotides outside the gene matches: 2. The CDR3 DNA reads TGTGCCAGCAGTTTAGGTAGCGGGAGCTCCTACAATGAGCAGTTCTTC. This sequence encodes CASSLGSGSSYNEQFF.

This rearrangement joins TRBV19 to TRBJ2-2, with TRBD2 matching 9 bases. Per germline, CDR1 LNHDA and CDR2 SQIVND (reference sequence). This CDR3 is 14 amino acids long. J gave up 13 bases and V 5 bases, and 11 bases lay outside the gene matches. CDR3 loop: CASSPQRGAGTLFF. The CDR3 region has the DNA TGTGCCAGTAGTCCCCAGCGGGGGGCGGGTACGCTGTTTTTT.